This entry is about one T cell receptor beta chain. What it binds is not known. RNA transcripts provided the template for amplifying TCR beta CDR3 regions. Investigators did first-round RT-PCR with HTBI primers, then second-round multiplex PCR. TCRdb re-called the multiplex PCR reads through MiXCR, storing one row per CDR3 protein. The repertoire holds hundreds of thousands of distinct CDR3 sequences, with more than 40% as singletons. The data belong to a study of Graves' ophthalmopathy and Graves' hyperthyroidism. Looking at the study overall: Investigators collected peripheral blood at initial diagnosis, before any treatment was given. Study-wide results and caveats: Progression of ophthalmopathy was predicted by the model with approximately 71% sensitivity and under 75% specificity. Researchers report that a 13-signature model separated ophthalmopathy from stable hyperthyroidism, posting 85% to 90% sensitivity and around 80% specificity.

The V and J ends lost 5 bases and 9 bases respectively, with 12 bases between them. CDR1 and CDR2 (germline): SGDLS, YYNGEE. The CDR3 sequence is 12 residues long. The rearrangement links TRBV9 to TRBJ2-1; D gene unclear. Sequencing used peripheral blood. This sequence originates from an adult man with Graves' ophthalmopathy. The CDR3 bases are TGTGCCAGCAGTGGCGTTGGTGGTGAGCAGTTCTTC. Its translation is CASSGVGGEQFF.